The present T cell receptor beta chain was sequenced within a study of T cell repertoires in cytomegalovirus infection. Study information: Both a matching HLA type and CMV infection were indicated by public TCR beta signatures. Overall study results and limits: There were HLA-C-restricted CMV-specific TCR beta clonotypes dominating the ex vivo response. Carriage of CMV together with the relevant HLA was identifiable through cumulative public TCR beta family frequency.

This clonotype came up a few times. Antigen: not known. CDR3 length: 18 residues. V shed 1 base and J 4 bases; nucleotides not matched to a gene: 7. TCRdb analysed the reads with MiXCR anew, one entry per CDR3 protein. This sample has about 490,000 distinct CDR3 sequences, with 15% to 20% found just once. The V gene is TRBV12-3 or TRBV12-4, the J gene TRBJ2-7; 16 bases are a match to TRBD2. This receptor was obtained from a human donor in good health (CMV status not recorded). Some clones in this sample may be carry-over from other donors' samples. The sequencing input was CD8+ T cells from PBMCs. CDR3 sequence (DNA): TGTGCCAGCAGTTTAGAAGGGACTAGCGGGAGGGCTTGGTACGAGCAGTACTTC. Its translation: CASSLEGTSGRAWYEQYF.